This TCR beta chain comes out of a study of T cell changes during pregnancy in multiple sclerosis. The germline V gene has CDR1 MDHEN and CDR2 SYDVKM. This CDR3 has 15 amino acids. Trimming removed 8 bases from V and 2 bases from J, with 16 bases in between. Sequencing used immunoSEQ multiplex PCR; TCRdb keeps in-frame clones, though not all of them. Among 60,000 or so clones listed, approximately 87% were seen once. Material: peripheral blood from another person, used as feeder cells. The J gene is TRBJ1-5, the V gene TRBV28; the D is unclear. The TCR sequence derives from a human donor whose cells served as feeder cells for cultures in a pregnancy study. CDR3 amino acids: CASRRPRRGNQPQHF. The CDR3 DNA sequence: TGTGCCAGCCGTAGACCCCGAAGGGGCAATCAGCCCCAGCATTTT. The complete variable domain, with remaining parts taken from reference TRBV28 and TRBJ1-5, reads DVKVTQSSRYLVKRTGEKVFLECVQDMDHENMFWYRQDPGLGLRLIYFSYDVKMKEKGDIPEGYSVSREKKERFSLILESASTNQTSMYLCASRRPRRGNQPQHFGDGTRLSIL.